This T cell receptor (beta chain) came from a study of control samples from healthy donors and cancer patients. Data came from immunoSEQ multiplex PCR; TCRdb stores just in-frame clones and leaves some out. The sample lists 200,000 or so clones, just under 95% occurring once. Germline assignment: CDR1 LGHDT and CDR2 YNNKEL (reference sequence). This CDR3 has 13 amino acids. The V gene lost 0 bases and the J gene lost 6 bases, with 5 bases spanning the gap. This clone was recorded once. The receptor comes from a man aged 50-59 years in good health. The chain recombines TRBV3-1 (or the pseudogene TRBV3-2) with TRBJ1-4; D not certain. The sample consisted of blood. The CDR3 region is CASSQDMDEKLFF. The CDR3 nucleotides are TGTGCCAGCAGCCAAGATATGGATGAAAAACTGTTTTTT.